This T cell receptor (beta chain) was recorded in a study of cytomegalovirus exposure and HLA in healthy donors. Details on this clone: Its antigen is undetermined.

This table comes from immunoSEQ multiplex PCR, and its TCRdb copy is limited to in-frame clones, with some not included. The sample lists 80,000 to 95,000 clones, approximately 95% seen once, with approximately 1% in the top ten. Study-level results: Cytomegalovirus status, reportedly, was diagnosed with high specificity and sensitivity by the classifier.

This CDR3 has 13 residues. Trimming pared 0 bases from V and 3 bases from J, leaving 6 bases between. In germline, CDR1 is SGHDT, CDR2 YYEEEE. This TCR was sampled from a woman aged 30 to 39 in good health and CMV-seropositive. The sequencing sample was made of PBMCs. This chain uses TRBV5-6 with TRBJ1-2; D gene ambiguous. The CDR3 loop reads CASSLDRYYGYTF. CDR3 DNA: TGTGCCAGCAGCTTGGACAGATACTATGGCTACACCTTC.